Below are 24 T cell receptor beta chains sequenced from a single sample in a study of T cell clones after liver transplantation (dated by TCRdb to about 2019). The receptor library was made with the immunoSEQ multiplex PCR assay. The clones in this table, taken by TCRdb from immuneACCESS, are in-frame only. Not every clone is retained; where verified, under half of the shortfall comes from an unresolved V gene, and the cause of the rest is unknown. The sample table holds fewer than 85,000 clones, of which over 65% were seen once. About 2.5% of the sample belongs to the ten largest clones. Sequenced material: CD4+ T cells from blood, taken at the 22-month timepoint. These receptors all come from a human patient who received a liver transplant. After a transplant, not all T cells may be the patient's own; some may come from the graft donor.

A few counts support this clone. Here the CDR3 DNA reads TGCGCCAGCAGCCAAGATTACGGGACTGCTTACACAGATACGCAGTATTTT. As protein: CASSQDYGTAYTDTQYF. J is TRBJ2-3 and V is TRBV4-3; D is perhaps TRBD2 (6 bases). This CDR3 has 17 amino acids. Germline V gives CDR1 LGHNA, CDR2 YSLEER. V was pared by 0 bases and J by 2 bases, with 15 bases between.

CDR3: CASKGKRTQYF. Written as DNA, the CDR3 is TGTGCCAGCAAGGGCAAGAGGACCCAGTACTTC. V usage is TRBV6-1 and J usage is TRBJ2-5, with D uncertain. The CDR3 loop spans 11 amino acids. Trimming pared 7 bases from V and 7 bases from J, leaving 10 bases between. Germline values: CDR1 MNHNS, CDR2 SASEGT.

In the case of this clone: The germline gene is not matched at one end of the junction; a read error may be the cause. CDR3 DNA sequence: TGTGCCAGTAGTTCCGCGGGACACCAAATACTCTTC. This encodes CASSSAGHQILF. The J gene is TRBJ2-1, the V gene TRBV19; possibly TRBD1 or TRBD2 for D (6 bases each). CDR3 size: 12 residues. Germline V gene lookup returns CDR1 LNHDA and CDR2 SQIVND (reference sequence). Together with reference TRBV19 and TRBJ2-1, the CDR3 gives the full variable domain: DGGITQSPKYLFRKEGQNVTLSCEQNLNHDAMYWYRQDPGQGLRLIYYSQIVNDFQKGDIAEGYSVSREKKESFPLTVTSAQKNPTAFYLCASSSAGHQILFGPGTRLTVL.

The chain has TRBV27 and TRBJ2-1; TRBD1 aligns across 10 bases. CDR3 length equals 15 residues. The junction had 10 bases not matched to a gene; V was cut back by 5 bases and J by 9 bases. CDR1 MNHEY and CDR2 SMNVEV come from the germline V gene (reference sequence). The CDR3 reads CASSVTGTGVGEQFF. The CDR3 coding sequence is TGTGCCAGCAGTGTCACCGGGACAGGGGTCGGTGAGCAGTTCTTC.

Written as DNA, the CDR3 is TGTGCCAGCAGCTCGACAGGGGTAGAATCAGATACGCAGTATTTT. Residues: CASSSTGVESDTQYF. The chain recombines TRBV7-2 with TRBJ2-3; 8 bases match TRBD1. CDR3 length: 15 amino acids. Germline V gene lookup returns CDR1 SGHTA and CDR2 FQGNSA. V lost 4 bases and J lost 4; bases outside the gene matches: 7.

The chain uses TRBV7-2 and TRBJ2-3, with a weak D call TRBD2 (5 bases). Trimming stripped 4 bases from V and 3 bases from J, with 14 bases between. This CDR3 has 15 amino acids. Germline V gene data show CDR1 as SGHTA and CDR2 as FQGNSA. In DNA form, the CDR3 reads TGTGCCAGCAGCTCTCGGGGAATAGCTACAGATACGCAGTATTTT. Protein sequence: CASSSRGIATDTQYF. The whole variable domain, remainder taken from reference TRBV7-2 and TRBJ2-3, is GAGVSQSPSNKVTEKGKDVELRCDPISGHTALYWYRQSLGQGLEFLIYFQGNSAPDKSGLPSDRFSAERTGGSVSTLTIQRTQQEDSAVYLCASSSRGIATDTQYFGPGTRLTVL.

CDR3 protein: CASSLSRRYSTEAFF. For the CDR3, the DNA is TGTGCCAGCAGCTTGTCGCGGAGGTATAGCACTGAAGCTTTCTTT. The rearrangement joins TRBV5-5 to TRBJ1-1, with D hard to call. CDR3 size: 15 residues. Per germline, CDR1 SGHKS and CDR2 YYEKEE (reference sequence). V was trimmed by 1 base and J by 4 bases, leaving 14 bases between them.

The chain carries TRBV25-1 and TRBJ2-2; D is unclear. The V gene lost 3 bases and the J gene lost 2 bases, with 10 bases spanning the gap. Germline V CDR1 and CDR2: MGHDK, SYGVNS. The CDR3 is made up of 15 amino acids. The CDR3 DNA reads TGTGCCAGCAGTGACTGGACGGATAACACCGGGGAGCTGTTTTTT. It codes for CASSDWTDNTGELFF.

This clone appeared a single time. The chain couples TRBV9 to TRBJ2-7; TRBD1 matches 8 bases. Germline trimming cut 0 bases from V and 5 bases from J; bases unmatched to any gene: 10. Germline lookup yields CDR1 SGDLS and CDR2 YYNGEE. CDR3 length equals 16 residues. CDR3: CASSVGSGQGRDEQYF. CDR3 coding DNA: TGTGCCAGCAGCGTAGGATCAGGACAGGGAAGGGACGAGCAGTACTTC.

The chain employs TRBV4-2 and TRBJ2-3; D may be TRBD2 (6 bases). V lost 2 bases, J lost 5 bases, and 14 bases lay in between. This CDR3 comprises 15 residues. Germline loops: CDR1 LGHNA, CDR2 YNFKEQ. The CDR3 region has the DNA TGTGCCAGCAGCCAACCCTCGGGGGTGGAAGATACGCAGTATTTT. Its protein product is CASSQPSGVEDTQYF.

The CDR3 reads CASRGSQGETGELFF. DNA for the CDR3: TGTGCCAGCAGGGGTTCTCAGGGTGAGACCGGGGAGCTGTTTTTT. The rearrangement uses TRBV28 and TRBJ2-2, with D perhaps TRBD1 (5 bases). The CDR3 loop spans 15 amino acids. V lost 6 bases and J 5 bases, leaving 16 bases between the germline ends. Germline V lookup: CDR1 MDHEN, CDR2 SYDVKM.

The rearrangement joins TRBV19 to TRBJ2-3; 11 bases match TRBD2. J lost 3 bases, V lost 1 base, and 6 bases had no gene match. The CDR3 is 17 amino acids. The germline gives CDR1 LNHDA, CDR2 SQIVND (reference sequence). The CDR3 loop is CASSIALLAGATDTQYF. The CDR3 DNA reads as TGTGCCAGTAGTATAGCACTACTAGCGGGAGCAACAGATACGCAGTATTTT.

The rearrangement uses TRBV13 and TRBJ2-1; 7 nucleotides match TRBD1. Germline CDR1 is PRHDT and CDR2 is FYEKMQ (reference sequence). After removal of 5 bases from V and 3 bases from J, the junction contained 7 bases not matched to a gene. The CDR3 loop spans 15 amino acids. CDR3 sequence: CASSINRDSYNEQFF. CDR3 nucleotides: TGTGCCAGCAGCATCAACCGGGACAGCTACAATGAGCAGTTCTTC.

In its sample, this clone was seen once. The chain combines TRBV6-6 with TRBJ2-7; D may be TRBD1 (5 bases). V was trimmed by 5 bases and J by 0 bases, leaving 14 bases between them. This CDR3 is built from 15 residues. The V gene's germline CDR1 is MNHNY and CDR2 SVGAGI (reference sequence). In DNA form, the CDR3 reads TGTGCCAGCAGTCGCGCGACAGAGAGCTCCTACGAGCAGTACTTC. Its protein is CASSRATESSYEQYF.

In DNA, the CDR3 is TGTGCCAGTAGTAGTAGTCGGACAGGACTCTACGAGCAGTACTTC. It codes for CASSSSRTGLYEQYF. The chain links TRBV19 to TRBJ2-7, with 7 bases fitting TRBD1. Trimming cost V 4 bases and J 3 bases; bases outside gene matches: 9. Germline CDR1 is LNHDA and CDR2 is SQIVND (reference sequence). The CDR3 loop spans 15 amino acids.

The CDR3 sequence: CASSQNDRRSETQYF. CDR3 sequence (DNA): TGTGCCAGCAGCCAAAACGACAGGAGGTCAGAGACCCAGTACTTC. V gene TRBV7-9 combines with J gene TRBJ2-5; possibly TRBD1 for D (6 bases). The CDR3 is made up of 15 amino acids. Looked up from germline, CDR1 is SEHNR and CDR2 is FQNEAQ (reference sequence). V lost 5 bases, J lost 4 bases, and 17 bases lay in between.

V usage is TRBV19 and J usage is TRBJ1-2, with D unresolved. The CDR3 is 11 amino acids. Per germline, CDR1 LNHDA and CDR2 SQIVND (reference sequence). V lost 5 bases and J lost 7, with 8 bases in between. The CDR3 protein is CASSGWSGYTF. CDR3 in DNA: TGTGCCAGTAGTGGTTGGTCTGGCTACACCTTC.

The V and J genes are TRBV19 and TRBJ2-7; 8 nucleotides agree with TRBD2. The CDR3 length is 14 residues. Unmatched junction bases numbered 11, after V lost 8 bases and J lost 5 bases. The germline V gene encodes CDR1 LNHDA and CDR2 SQIVND (reference sequence). In DNA, the CDR3 is TGTGCCAGTTCGAAGGGACTAGTTCCAAACGAGCAGTACTTC. This gives the protein CASSKGLVPNEQYF.

The V gene is TRBV7-2, the J gene TRBJ2-3, with unresolved D. Germline V gene sequence: CDR1 SGHTA, CDR2 FQGNSA. The CDR3 is 11 residues long. Trimming cost V 3 bases and J 4 bases, with 2 bases left between them. CDR3 in DNA: TGTGCCAGCAGCTTCTCAGATACGCAGTATTTT. Protein product: CASSFSDTQYF.

The chain has TRBV4-3 and TRBJ2-1; 11 nucleotides agree with TRBD2. The V gene end was trimmed by 3 bases and the J gene end by 13 bases; junction bases not matched to a gene: 17. The CDR3 runs to 17 residues. The germline CDR1 and CDR2 sequences are LGHNA and YSLEER. CDR3 region: CASSQSLSGLAASAQFF. The CDR3 DNA sequence: TGCGCCAGCAGCCAGAGCTTATCGGGACTAGCGGCCTCCGCTCAGTTCTTC.

The rearrangement uses TRBV10-3 and TRBJ2-1, with 7 bases aligning to TRBD1. Germline values: CDR1 ENHRY, CDR2 SYGVKD. J gave up 6 bases and V 8 bases, and 16 bases lay outside the gene matches. The CDR3 spans 16 residues. The DNA of the CDR3 is TGTGCCATCGGGACCGGGACAGAAAGAGGTTCCAATGAGCAGTTCTTC. Encoded protein: CAIGTGTERGSNEQFF.

The chain has TRBV7-9 and TRBJ1-1; D is undetermined. Trimming took 2 bases from V and 2 from J, leaving 6 bases between them. The germline CDR1 and CDR2 sequences are SEHNR and FQNEAQ (reference sequence). The CDR3 extends over 13 amino acids. The CDR3 is CASSLSVNTEAFF. In nucleotides, the CDR3 is TGTGCCAGCAGCTTATCTGTAAACACTGAAGCTTTCTTT.

The sample holds a few counts of this clone. The chain has TRBV4-3 and TRBJ2-3; 9 bases are shared with TRBD2. V trimming: 2 bases; J trimming: 6 bases; junction bases outside the gene matches: 12. Germline CDR1 and CDR2: LGHNA and YSLEER. The CDR3 length is 17 residues. The CDR3 reads CASSQNWRAGGGDTQYF. In DNA form, the CDR3 reads TGCGCCAGCAGCCAAAACTGGAGAGCGGGAGGCGGGGATACGCAGTATTTT.

This clone has only one observation. This chain connects TRBV6-1 to TRBJ2-7, with TRBD1 as a possible D gene (6 bases). This CDR3 comprises 14 residues. V shed 1 base and J shed 3 bases, with 10 bases lying between them. Germline V CDR1 and CDR2: MNHNS, SASEGT. The CDR3 is CASSEGGTNYEQYF. The CDR3 bases are TGTGCCAGCAGTGAAGGAGGGACAAACTACGAGCAGTACTTC.